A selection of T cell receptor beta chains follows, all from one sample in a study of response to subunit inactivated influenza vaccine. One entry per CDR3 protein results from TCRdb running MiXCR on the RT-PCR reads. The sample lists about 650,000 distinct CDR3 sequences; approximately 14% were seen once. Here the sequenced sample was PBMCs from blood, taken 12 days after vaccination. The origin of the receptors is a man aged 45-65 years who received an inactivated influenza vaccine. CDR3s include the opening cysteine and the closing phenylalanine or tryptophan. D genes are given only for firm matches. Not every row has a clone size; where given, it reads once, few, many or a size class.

CDR3aa: CAISDPDRAYNEQFF
CDR3nt: TGTGCCATCAGTGACCCAGACAGGGCCTACAATGAGCAGTTCTTC
abundance: -
j_gene: TRBJ2-1
v_gene: TRBV10-3
d_gene: TRBD1

CDR3aa: CASSLSGTGSFSYEQYF
CDR3nt: TGCGCCAGCAGTCTTTCCGGGACAGGGAGCTTCTCCTACGAGCAGTACTTC
abundance: -
j_gene: TRBJ2-7
v_gene: TRBV10-2
d_gene: TRBD1

CDR3aa: CASTQTGGNQPQHF
CDR3nt: TGTGCCAGCACCCAGACAGGAGGCAATCAGCCCCAGCATTTT
abundance: -
j_gene: TRBJ1-5
v_gene: TRBV12-3/TRBV12-4
d_gene: -

CDR3aa: CAIMRAGTGNTEAFF
CDR3nt: TGTGCCATCATGAGGGCCGGGACGGGGAACACTGAAGCTTTCTTT
abundance: -
j_gene: TRBJ1-1
v_gene: TRBV10-3
d_gene: -

CDR3aa: CASSLGQSNYGYTF
CDR3nt: TGTGCCAGCAGCTTGGGGCAGTCTAACTATGGCTACACCTTC
abundance: -
j_gene: TRBJ1-2
v_gene: TRBV5-5
d_gene: -

CDR3aa: CSVAVSSYEQYF
CDR3nt: TGCAGCGTTGCAGTAAGCTCCTACGAGCAGTACTTC
abundance: few
j_gene: TRBJ2-7
v_gene: TRBV29-1
d_gene: -

CDR3aa: CAWQRLAGAYNEQFF
CDR3nt: TGTGCCTGGCAAAGACTAGCGGGGGCCTACAATGAGCAGTTCTTC
abundance: -
j_gene: TRBJ2-1
v_gene: TRBV30
d_gene: TRBD2

CDR3aa: CASSRTGYTDTQYF
CDR3nt: TGTGCCAGCAGCCGGACAGGGTATACAGATACGCAGTATTTT
abundance: -
j_gene: TRBJ2-3
v_gene: TRBV7-9
d_gene: TRBD1

CDR3aa: CASSLEASGWPNTGELFF
CDR3nt: TGTGCCAGCAGCTTAGAGGCTAGCGGGTGGCCGAACACCGGGGAGCTGTTTTTT
abundance: -
j_gene: TRBJ2-2
v_gene: TRBV7-6
d_gene: TRBD2

CDR3aa: CSVVVDYGYTF
CDR3nt: TGCAGCGTTGTTGTAGACTATGGCTACACCTTC
abundance: few
j_gene: TRBJ1-2
v_gene: TRBV29-1
d_gene: -

CDR3aa: CASSLAAGGIDEQYF
CDR3nt: TGTGCCAGCAGCTTAGCGGCAGGGGGCATTGACGAGCAGTACTTC
abundance: many
j_gene: TRBJ2-7
v_gene: TRBV7-6
d_gene: TRBD1

CDR3aa: CASSGYDRGDGYTF
CDR3nt: TGTGCCAGCAGTGGATATGACAGGGGGGATGGCTACACCTTC
abundance: -
j_gene: TRBJ1-2
v_gene: TRBV6-1
d_gene: TRBD1

CDR3aa: CASSEGDTNTGELFF
CDR3nt: TGTGCCAGCAGTGAAGGGGACACGAACACCGGGGAGCTGTTTTTT
abundance: -
j_gene: TRBJ2-2
v_gene: TRBV2
d_gene: -

CDR3aa: CASSLVMDTEQYF
CDR3nt: TGTGCCAGCAGCTTAGTTATGGACACCGAGCAGTACTTC
abundance: -
j_gene: TRBJ2-7
v_gene: TRBV7-9
d_gene: -

CDR3aa: CACSRDRVYNEQFF
CDR3nt: TGTGCCTGCTCGAGGGACAGGGTGTACAATGAGCAGTTCTTC
abundance: few
j_gene: TRBJ2-1
v_gene: TRBV19
d_gene: TRBD1

CDR3aa: CASSYGLTSYEQYF
CDR3nt: TGTGCCAGCAGTTACGGGCTGACCTCCTACGAGCAGTACTTC
abundance: many
j_gene: TRBJ2-7
v_gene: TRBV6-2/TRBV6-3
d_gene: -

CDR3aa: CASSSYFLGGEDYQPQHF
CDR3nt: TGTGCCAGCAGTTCCTACTTTTTAGGGGGCGAGGACTATCAGCCCCAGCATTTT
abundance: -
j_gene: TRBJ1-5
v_gene: TRBV12-3/TRBV12-4
d_gene: TRBD1

CDR3aa: CASRRTGTGASNYGYTF
CDR3nt: TGTGCCAGCAGACGAACCGGGACAGGGGCGTCGAACTATGGCTACACCTTC
abundance: -
j_gene: TRBJ1-2
v_gene: TRBV6-2/TRBV6-3
d_gene: TRBD1

CDR3aa: CASSHIRGGETQYF
CDR3nt: TGTGCTAGCAGCCATATCAGGGGCGGAGAGACCCAGTACTTC
abundance: -
j_gene: TRBJ2-5
v_gene: TRBV7-7
d_gene: -

CDR3aa: CASSQNSGRHTDTQYF
CDR3nt: TGCGCCAGCAGCCAAAACAGCGGGAGGCACACAGATACGCAGTATTTT
abundance: many
j_gene: TRBJ2-3
v_gene: TRBV4-3
d_gene: TRBD2

CDR3aa: CASSNPGSSYEQYF
CDR3nt: TGTGCCAGCAGCAACCCCGGGAGCTCCTACGAGCAGTACTTC
abundance: -
j_gene: TRBJ2-7
v_gene: TRBV28
d_gene: -

CDR3aa: CASSLNSFQETQYF
CDR3nt: TGCGCCAGCAGCTTGAACTCCTTCCAAGAGACCCAGTACTTC
abundance: few
j_gene: TRBJ2-5
v_gene: TRBV5-1
d_gene: -

CDR3aa: CATSDLRASDEQFF
CDR3nt: TGTGCCACCAGTGATTTGAGGGCATCCGATGAGCAGTTCTTC
abundance: few
j_gene: TRBJ2-1
v_gene: TRBV24-1
d_gene: -

CDR3aa: CSAYRGTDTQYF
CDR3nt: TGCAGTGCTTACAGGGGCACAGATACGCAGTATTTT
abundance: once
j_gene: TRBJ2-3
v_gene: TRBV20-1
d_gene: -